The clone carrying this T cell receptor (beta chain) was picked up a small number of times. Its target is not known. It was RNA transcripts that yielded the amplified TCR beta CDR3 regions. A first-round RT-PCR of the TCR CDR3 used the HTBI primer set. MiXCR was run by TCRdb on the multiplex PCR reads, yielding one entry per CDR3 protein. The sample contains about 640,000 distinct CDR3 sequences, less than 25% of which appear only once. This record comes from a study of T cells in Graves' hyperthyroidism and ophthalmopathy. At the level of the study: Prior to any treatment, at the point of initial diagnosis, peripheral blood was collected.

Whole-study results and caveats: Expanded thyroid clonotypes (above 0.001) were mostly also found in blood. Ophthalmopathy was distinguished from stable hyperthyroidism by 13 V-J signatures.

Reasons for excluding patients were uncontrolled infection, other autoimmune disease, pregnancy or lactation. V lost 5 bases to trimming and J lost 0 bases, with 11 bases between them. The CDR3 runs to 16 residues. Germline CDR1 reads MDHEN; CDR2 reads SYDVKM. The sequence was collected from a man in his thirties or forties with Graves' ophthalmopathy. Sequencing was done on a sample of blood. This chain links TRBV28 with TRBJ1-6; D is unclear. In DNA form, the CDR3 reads TGTGCCAGCAGTCCCCTAATTAGCTCCTATAATTCACCCCTCCACTTT. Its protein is CASSPLISSYNSPLHF.